This passage covers 2 T cell receptor beta chains from one sample sequenced in a study of cytomegalovirus exposure and HLA in healthy donors. Primers: 60 Vbeta forward and 13 Jbeta reverse. Repertoires were generated with immunoSEQ multiplex PCR, while TCRdb's copy carries only in-frame clones and drops some. The sample lists 180,000 or so clones, around 83% occurring once. The sequenced sample consisted of PBMCs. Source of these receptors: a woman between 45 and 60 years old in good health and CMV-seropositive.

The genes are TRBV2 and TRBJ1-1, with D possibly TRBD1 on 6 matching bases. This CDR3 comprises 15 residues. V lost 6 bases, J lost 4 bases, and 18 bases lay in between. Germline V gives CDR1 SNHLY, CDR2 FYNNEI. CDR3 nucleotide sequence: TGTGCCAGCAGCCAAGGGGGGGACCCCGGCACTGAAGCTTTCTTT. Translating it yields CASSQGGDPGTEAFF.

This chain links TRBV15 with TRBJ2-5, with D perhaps TRBD1 (5 bases). V lost 0 bases to trimming and J lost 1 base, with 9 bases between them. Germline V lookup: CDR1 LNHNV, CDR2 YYDKDF (reference sequence). The CDR3 is made up of 15 amino acids. The CDR3 coding sequence is TGTGCCACCAGCAGAGATAGGGGTCTCCAAGAGACCCAGTACTTC. Protein product: CATSRDRGLQETQYF.